This section outlines one T cell receptor (beta chain) sequence together with its context. A much larger clone differs by one base, so this may be a read error. The ends were cut back, 2 bases at V and 6 bases at J, with 12 bases in the middle. CDR3 size: 14 residues. CDR1 and CDR2 from the germline V gene are MNHNY and SVGAGI (reference sequence). The data were taken from a study of glioma-infiltrating T cells. Using RNA template, CDR3s of TCR alpha and beta were amplified with iRepertoire arm-PCR. TCRdb reanalysed the multiplex PCR reads using MiXCR and keeps one entry per CDR3 protein. The sample consists of about 180,000 distinct CDR3 sequences, about 47% of them appearing once.

The sequenced sample consisted of glioma tissue, nonneoplastic brain tissue, or PBMCs (not recorded which). The genes are TRBV6-6 and TRBJ2-3; D gene ambiguous. The clonotype comes from a human donor with low-grade glioma or glioblastoma, undergoing nonglioma brain surgery, or in good health (not recorded which). CDR3 protein: CASSYESGSDTQYF. The CDR3 coding sequence is TGTGCCAGCAGTTACGAAAGTGGGTCGGATACGCAGTATTTT.